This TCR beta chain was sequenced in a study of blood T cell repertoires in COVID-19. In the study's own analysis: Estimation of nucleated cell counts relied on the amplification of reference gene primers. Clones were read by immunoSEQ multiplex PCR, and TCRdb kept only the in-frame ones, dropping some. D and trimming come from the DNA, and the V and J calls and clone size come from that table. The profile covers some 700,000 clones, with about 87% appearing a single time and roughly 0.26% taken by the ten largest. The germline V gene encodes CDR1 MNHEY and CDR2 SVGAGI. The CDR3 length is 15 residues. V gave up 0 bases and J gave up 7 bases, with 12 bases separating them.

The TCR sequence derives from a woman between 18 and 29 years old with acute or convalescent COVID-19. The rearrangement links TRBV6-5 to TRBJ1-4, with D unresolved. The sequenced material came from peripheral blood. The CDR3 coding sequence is TGTGCCAGCAGTTACTCCCAGGTGGTCAGTGAAAAACTGTTTTTT. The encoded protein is CASSYSQVVSEKLFF.